These T cell receptor beta chains were read from a single sample in a study of blood T cell repertoires in COVID-19. Sequencing used immunoSEQ multiplex PCR; TCRdb keeps in-frame clones, though not all of them. The sample records around 250,000 clones, 88% being singletons. Sequencing was carried out using PBMCs or T cells enriched from blood (not recorded which). Receptors were obtained from a woman in her 40s with acute COVID-19. CDR3s include the opening cysteine and the closing phenylalanine or tryptophan. The D gene is left open where the match is weak. Rows may omit the clone size; those that give it use once, few, many or a size class.

V gene	clone size	D gene	J gene	CDR3 length	CDR3 protein	CDR3 DNA
TRBV27	NA	NA	TRBJ1-1	13	CASSFGPNTEAFF	TGTGCCAGCAGTTTTGGGCCGAACACTGAAGCTTTCTTT
TRBV11-2	NA	TRBD2	TRBJ2-5	15	CASSLDRYAGGTQYF	TGTGCCAGCAGCTTAGATCGTTACGCGGGAGGGACCCAGTACTTC
TRBV10-3	NA	TRBD1	TRBJ2-3	16	CAIEVRTDRGPDTQYF	TGTGCCATTGAAGTCCGAACGGACAGGGGGCCAGATACGCAGTATTTT
TRBV4-1	NA	NA	TRBJ1-2	14	CASSQIGGGYGYTF	TGCGCCAGCAGCCAAATTGGGGGAGGGTATGGCTACACCTTC
TRBV7-6	NA	NA	TRBJ2-5	15	CASKLSGGGAETQYF	TGTGCCAGCAAGCTCAGTGGAGGGGGCGCCGAGACCCAGTACTTC
TRBV28	NA	NA	TRBJ2-6	15	CASSSTGSGANVLTF	TGTGCCAGCAGTTCTACAGGGAGCGGGGCCAACGTCCTGACTTTC
TRBV2	NA	NA	TRBJ1-5	15	CASSLDFLGNQPQHF	TGTGCCAGCAGTCTGGACTTCCTTGGCAATCAGCCCCAGCATTTT
TRBV28	once	TRBD1	TRBJ1-2	13	CASTLWTGGGYTF	TGTGCCAGCACCCTGTGGACAGGGGGCGGCTACACCTTC
TRBV10-3	few	NA	TRBJ2-3	16	CAISDGEGQYTDTQYF	TGTGCCATCAGTGATGGGGAGGGACAATACACAGATACGCAGTATTTT
TRBV30	once	TRBD2	TRBJ2-7	18	CAWSAPFSGRDLRYEQYF	TGTGCCTGGAGTGCCCCTTTTAGCGGGAGGGATCTACGCTACGAGCAGTACTTC
TRBV30	NA	NA	TRBJ2-7	11	CAWSHGDEQYF	TGTGCCTGGAGTCACGGAGACGAGCAGTACTTC
TRBV5-5	NA	TRBD1	TRBJ1-6	16	CASSLTTGTGTSPLHF	TGTGCCAGCAGCCTTACAACCGGGACAGGGACTTCACCCCTCCACTTT
TRBV5-8	NA	TRBD1	TRBJ2-7	16	CASSLIRDRGTYEQYF	TGTGCCAGCAGCTTGATCCGGGACAGGGGTACCTACGAGCAGTACTTC
TRBV7-8	NA	NA	TRBJ2-3	16	CASSLAQGLGTDTQYF	TGTGCCAGCAGCTTAGCACAGGGTCTGGGGACAGATACGCAGTATTTT
TRBV24-1	NA	NA	TRBJ2-3	16	CATSDFGPGYQDTQYF	NA
TRBV5-4	NA	NA	TRBJ1-6	12	CASSLTGSALHF	TGTGCCAGCAGCTTGACAGGGTCGGCCCTCCACTTT
TRBV5-6	NA	NA	TRBJ1-4	14	CASSLVDMGEKLFF	TGTGCCAGCAGCTTAGTAGACATGGGTGAAAAACTGTTTTTT
TRBV6-4	NA	TRBD1	TRBJ1-6	17	CASTKRDRATVNSPLHF	TGTGCCAGCACCAAGCGGGACAGGGCAACCGTTAATTCACCCCTCCACTTT
TRBV19	NA	TRBD1	TRBJ1-3	17	CATRQGVKPFSGNTIYF	TGTGCCACCCGGCAGGGGGTAAAACCATTCTCTGGAAACACCATATATTTT
TRBV29-1	NA	TRBD1	TRBJ2-5	13	CSAGTENQETQYF	TGCAGCGCCGGGACAGAAAACCAAGAGACCCAGTACTTC
TRBV7-8	NA	TRBD2	TRBJ2-7	15	CASSLFGTTLYEQYF	TGTGCCAGCAGCTTATTCGGGACTACCTTATACGAGCAGTACTTC
TRBV30	NA	TRBD2	TRBJ2-1	15	CASDTSGSSYNEQFF	TGTGCCTCGGACACTAGCGGGAGCTCCTACAATGAGCAGTTCTTC
TRBV20-1	NA	NA	TRBJ2-5	11	CSARSLGTQYF	TGCAGTGCTAGATCACTTGGGACCCAGTACTTC
TRBV7-9	NA	NA	TRBJ1-2	16	CASSNAHPTLDYGYTF	TGTGCCAGCAGCAACGCACACCCGACACTCGACTATGGCTACACCTTC
TRBV30	once	NA	TRBJ1-3	11	CASLRGNTIYF	TGTGCCTCACTTAGAGGAAACACCATATATTTT
TRBV5-1	NA	NA	TRBJ2-5	14	CASSPGQSQETQYF	TGCGCCAGCAGCCCAGGACAGAGCCAAGAGACCCAGTACTTC
TRBV6-2/TRBV6-3	NA	TRBD1	TRBJ1-1	15	CASSRGTAMNTEAFF	TGTGCCAGCAGTAGAGGGACAGCCATGAACACTGAAGCTTTCTTT
TRBV3-1/TRBV3-2	few	NA	TRBJ2-7	16	CASSQDFGGISYEQYF	TGTGCCAGCAGCCAAGATTTTGGCGGAATTTCCTACGAGCAGTACTTC
TRBV20-1	NA	TRBD2	TRBJ2-3	17	CSASGRLAAKGVDTQYF	TGCAGTGCTAGTGGTCGACTAGCGGCAAAAGGGGTGGATACGCAGTATTTT
TRBV12-5	NA	NA	TRBJ2-3	13	CASGSFSTDTQYF	TGTGCTAGTGGTTCTTTTAGCACAGATACGCAGTATTTT
TRBV5-4	many	TRBD2	TRBJ2-3	16	CASSLGLAGVTDTQYF	TGTGCCAGCAGCTTGGGACTAGCGGGAGTCACAGATACGCAGTATTTT
TRBV20-1	NA	NA	TRBJ1-2	13	CSASKDGVYGYTF	TGCAGTGCTAGTAAAGACGGGGTATATGGCTACACCTTC
TRBV6-5	NA	NA	TRBJ1-4	13	CASTSTPGEKLFF	TGTGCCAGCACCTCGACACCAGGTGAAAAACTGTTTTTT
TRBV3-1/TRBV3-2	NA	TRBD1	TRBJ1-1	16	CASSQWTGGRNTEAFF	TGTGCCAGCAGCCAATGGACAGGGGGGAGGAACACTGAAGCTTTCTTT
TRBV30	NA	TRBD1	TRBJ1-3	13	CAWKQGAGNTIYF	TGTGCCTGGAAACAGGGGGCTGGAAACACCATATATTTT
TRBV6-5	NA	NA	TRBJ1-1	15	CASTKTRWGDTEAFF	TGTGCCAGCACAAAAACGCGTTGGGGGGACACTGAAGCTTTCTTT
TRBV19	NA	TRBD1	TRBJ1-6	13	CASSQGVNSPLHF	TGTGCCAGTAGTCAGGGGGTTAATTCACCCCTCCACTTT
TRBV3-1/TRBV3-2	NA	NA	TRBJ1-1	17	CASSRWAVWGGGTEAFF	TGTGCCAGCAGCCGCTGGGCCGTTTGGGGGGGAGGCACTGAAGCTTTCTTT
TRBV30	NA	TRBD1	TRBJ2-7	15	CAWSEGQVTSYEQYF	TGTGCCTGGAGCGAGGGACAGGTTACGTCCTACGAGCAGTACTTC
TRBV7-8	NA	NA	TRBJ2-7	16	CASSSPRRQAYYEQYF	TGTGCCAGCAGCTCCCCGCGTCGGCAGGCCTACTACGAGCAGTACTTC
TRBV7-8	NA	TRBD1	TRBJ1-6	15	CASSLWDRGNSPLHF	TGTGCCAGCAGCTTATGGGACAGGGGTAATTCACCCCTCCACTTT
TRBV29-1	few	TRBD2	TRBJ2-3	14	CSAEREDMGDTQYF	TGCAGCGCCGAGCGGGAGGATATGGGAGATACGCAGTATTTT
TRBV10-1	NA	NA	TRBJ2-3	13	CASSEMRADTQYF	TGCGCCAGCAGTGAGATGCGGGCAGATACGCAGTATTTT
TRBV10-3	NA	TRBD1	TRBJ2-5	17	CAIRESQGQGSQETQYF	TGTGCCATCAGAGAAAGCCAAGGACAGGGGAGCCAAGAGACCCAGTACTTC
TRBV7-2	few	NA	TRBJ2-2	15	CASSQQGANTGELFF	TGTGCCAGCAGCCAACAGGGCGCGAACACCGGGGAGCTGTTTTTT
TRBV19	NA	NA	TRBJ2-1	14	CASSMYMGAGEQFF	TGTGCCAGTAGTATGTATATGGGAGCGGGCGAGCAGTTCTTC
TRBV2	NA	TRBD2	TRBJ2-3	15	CASILRGGRTDTQYF	TGTGCCAGCATTCTTCGGGGGGGACGCACAGATACGCAGTATTTT
TRBV5-1	NA	TRBD1	TRBJ2-3	14	CASSLAGQADTQYF	TGCGCCAGCAGCTTGGCGGGACAGGCAGATACGCAGTATTTT
TRBV6-5	NA	NA	TRBJ2-7	13	CASSFRESYEQYF	TGTGCCAGCAGTTTCCGAGAGTCCTACGAGCAGTACTTC
TRBV3-1/TRBV3-2	NA	TRBD1	TRBJ2-5	14	CASRLEGAAETQYF	TGTGCCAGCAGACTAGAGGGGGCTGCGGAGACCCAGTACTTC
TRBV7-2	NA	TRBD2	TRBJ2-3	16	CASSLVRLAGGDTQYF	TGTGCCAGCAGCTTAGTGCGACTAGCGGGAGGAGATACGCAGTATTTT
TRBV7-9	few	TRBD1	TRBJ2-4	16	CASSSDRGWTKNIQYF	TGTGCCAGCAGCTCGGACAGGGGCTGGACCAAAAACATTCAGTACTTC
TRBV7-9	NA	TRBD1	TRBJ1-4	17	CASSLPGTGGPNEKLFF	TGTGCCAGCAGCTTACCCGGGACAGGGGGACCTAATGAAAAACTGTTTTTT